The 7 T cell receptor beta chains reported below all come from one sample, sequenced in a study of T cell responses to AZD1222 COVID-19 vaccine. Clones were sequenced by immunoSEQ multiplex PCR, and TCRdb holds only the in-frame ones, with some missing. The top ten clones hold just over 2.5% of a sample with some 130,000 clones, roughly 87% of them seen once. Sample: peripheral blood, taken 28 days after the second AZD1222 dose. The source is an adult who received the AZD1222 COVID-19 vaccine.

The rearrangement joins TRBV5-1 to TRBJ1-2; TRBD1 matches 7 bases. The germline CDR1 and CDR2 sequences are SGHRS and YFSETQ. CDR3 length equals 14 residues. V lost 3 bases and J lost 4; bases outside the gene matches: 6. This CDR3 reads CASSSPGQPYGYTF. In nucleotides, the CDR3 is TGCGCCAGCAGCTCCCCGGGACAGCCCTATGGCTACACCTTC.

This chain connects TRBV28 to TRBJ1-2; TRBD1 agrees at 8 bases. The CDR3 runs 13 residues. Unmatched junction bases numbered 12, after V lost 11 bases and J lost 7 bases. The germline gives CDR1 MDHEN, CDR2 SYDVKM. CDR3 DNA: TGTGCCTCGTTTAGCAGGGGGCTCGGTGGCTACACCTTC. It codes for CASFSRGLGGYTF.

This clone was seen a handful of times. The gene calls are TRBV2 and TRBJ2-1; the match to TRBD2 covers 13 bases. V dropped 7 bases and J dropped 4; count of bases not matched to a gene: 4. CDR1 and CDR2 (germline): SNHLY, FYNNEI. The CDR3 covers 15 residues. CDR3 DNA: TGTGCCAGCACACTAGCGGGGGGGCAGTACAATGAGCAGTTCTTC. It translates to CASTLAGGQYNEQFF.

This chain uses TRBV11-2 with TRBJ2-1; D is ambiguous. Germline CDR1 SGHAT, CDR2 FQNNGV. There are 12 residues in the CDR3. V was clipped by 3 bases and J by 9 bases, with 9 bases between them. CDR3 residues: CASSFVSLEQFF. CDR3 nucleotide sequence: TGTGCCAGCAGCTTTGTAAGTCTTGAGCAGTTCTTC.

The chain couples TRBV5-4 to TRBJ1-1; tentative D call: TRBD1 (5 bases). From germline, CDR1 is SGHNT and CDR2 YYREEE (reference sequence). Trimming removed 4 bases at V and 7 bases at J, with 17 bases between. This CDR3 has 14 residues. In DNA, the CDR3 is TGTGCCAGCAGCGCGCGACAGACAGCCAGTGAAGCTTTCTTT. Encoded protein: CASSARQTASEAFF. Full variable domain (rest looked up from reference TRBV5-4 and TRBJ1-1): ETGVTQSPTHLIKTRGQQVTLRCSSQSGHNTVSWYQQALGQGPQFIFQYYREEENGRGNFPPRFSGLQFPNYSSELNVNALELDDSALYLCASSARQTASEAFFGQGTRLTVV.

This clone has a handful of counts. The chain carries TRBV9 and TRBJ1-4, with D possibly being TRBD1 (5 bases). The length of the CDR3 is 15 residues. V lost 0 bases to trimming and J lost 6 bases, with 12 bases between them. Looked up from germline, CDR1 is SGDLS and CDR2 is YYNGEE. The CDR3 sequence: CASSVEGVSHEKLFF. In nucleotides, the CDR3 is TGTGCCAGCAGCGTAGAAGGGGTTTCACATGAAAAACTGTTTTTT.

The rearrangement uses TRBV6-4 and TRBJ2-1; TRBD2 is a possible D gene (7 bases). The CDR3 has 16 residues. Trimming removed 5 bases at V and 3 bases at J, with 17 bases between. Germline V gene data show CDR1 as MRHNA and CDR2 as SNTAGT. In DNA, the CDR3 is TGTGCCAGCAGTAAAGGGGGGGGCCATAACTACAATGAGCAGTTCTTC. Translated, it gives CASSKGGGHNYNEQFF.